Following are 8 T cell receptor beta chains from one sample sequenced in a study of CD8 T cells in ankylosing spondylitis (TCRdb year 2017). Receptors were amplified or captured by 5' RACE. TCRdb names Illumina HiSeq 2500 as the instrument used. TCRdb reanalyzed the raw reads on its own, using fastp at Q25 for trimming and MiXCR for clone calling, and kept in-frame beta chains. Merged by CDR3 protein, the rows form single entries marked with the most common genes and DNA. This sample has about 250,000 distinct CDR3 sequences in its table, and 32% of those were observed once. Of the sample, 4% to 5.5% falls within the top ten clones. The sequenced sample was blood, either unsorted or a sorted T cell fraction (not recorded which). The receptor set was obtained from a male donor with ankylosing spondylitis or in good health (not recorded which).

This chain connects TRBV28 to TRBJ1-1; maybe TRBD1 (6 bases). Between the trimmed V and J ends, which lost 6 bases and 3 bases, there was a span of 11 bases. Germline CDR1 MDHEN, CDR2 SYDVKM. CDR3 length equals 13 residues. CDR3 nucleotide sequence: TGTGCCAGCAGGGGGGCAGGGGACACTGAAGCTTTCTTT. Its translation: CASRGAGDTEAFF.

J is TRBJ2-3 and V is TRBV29-1; D is unresolved. Trimming removed 7 bases from V and 4 bases from J, with 12 bases in between. This CDR3 has 12 amino acids. Germline V gives CDR1 SQVTM, CDR2 ANQGSEA. For the CDR3, the DNA is TGCAGCGCTTATGCTCCCGCAGATACGCAGTATTTT. Protein product: CSAYAPADTQYF.

This chain joins TRBV5-1 and TRBJ2-3, with D perhaps TRBD2 (5 bases). This CDR3 has 14 amino acids. The V end was cut by 4 bases, the J end by 9 bases, with 18 bases between. Germline values: CDR1 SGHRS, CDR2 YFSETQ. The chain's CDR3 is CASSHGRGIETQYF. The DNA for the CDR3 is TGCGCCAGCAGCCACGGACGGGGAATTGAGACGCAGTATTTT.

The rearrangement links TRBV29-1 to TRBJ2-6; D unclear. Between the trimmed V and J ends, which lost 6 bases and 0 bases, there was a span of 15 bases. The V gene's germline CDR1 is SQVTM and CDR2 ANQGSEA. The CDR3 spans 16 residues. CDR3: CSVWPGPLSGANVLTF. CDR3 bases: TGCAGCGTCTGGCCAGGCCCTCTCTCTGGGGCCAACGTCCTGACTTTC.

This clonotype appeared a single time. A junction end diverges from the germline sequence, so it may reflect a read error. The chain couples TRBV6-1 to TRBJ2-1; no clear D. The CDR3 is 13 residues long. Germline CDR1 MNHNS, CDR2 SASEGT. This CDR3 reads CASFGLSYNEHFF. Written as DNA, the CDR3 is TGTGCCAGCTTCGGGCTCTCCTACAATGAGCATTTCTTC.

This chain connects TRBV5-1 to TRBJ2-5; 11 nucleotides agree with TRBD1. The germline V gene encodes CDR1 SGHRS and CDR2 YFSETQ. The V gene end was trimmed by 2 bases and the J gene end by 0 bases; junction bases not matched to a gene: 3. The CDR3 sequence is 16 residues long. CDR3 residues: CASSFGQGAYQETQYF. In DNA, the CDR3 is TGCGCCAGCAGCTTCGGACAGGGGGCGTACCAAGAGACCCAGTACTTC.

This clonotype has just one count. The chain is built from TRBV3-1 and TRBJ2-3; D unresolved. The germline V gene has CDR1 LGHDT and CDR2 YNNKEL (reference sequence). This CDR3 has 14 residues. With 0 bases removed from V and 4 bases from J, the gap between germline ends came to 8 bases. The CDR3 is CASSQDDGPDTQYF. The CDR3 DNA is TGTGCCAGCAGCCAAGATGATGGTCCAGATACGCAGTATTTT.

The sample holds many counts of this clonotype. The chain carries TRBV6-5 and TRBJ2-1; perhaps D is TRBD1 or TRBD2 (5 bases each). The germline V gene encodes CDR1 MNHEY and CDR2 SVGAGI. V was cut by 2 bases and J by 8 bases, with 10 bases left in between. This CDR3 region has 13 residues. The CDR3 sequence is CASSYARGDEQFF. The CDR3 DNA follows: TGTGCCAGCAGTTACGCTAGAGGGGATGAGCAGTTCTTC.